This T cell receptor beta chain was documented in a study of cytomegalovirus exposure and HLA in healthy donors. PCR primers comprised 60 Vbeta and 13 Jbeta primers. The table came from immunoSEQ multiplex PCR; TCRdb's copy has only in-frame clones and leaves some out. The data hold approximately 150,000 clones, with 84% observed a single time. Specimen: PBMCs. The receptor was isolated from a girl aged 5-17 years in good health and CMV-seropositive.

This CDR3 reads CASSYPTSGAYNEQFF. The CDR3, as DNA: TGTGCCAGCAGTTACCCTACTAGCGGGGCGTACAATGAGCAGTTCTTC. V is TRBV11-1 and J is TRBJ2-1; 10 bases line up with TRBD2. The CDR3 has 16 residues. Trimming at V came to 6 bases and at J to 4 bases, leaving 9 bases not matched to a gene. Germline CDR1 and CDR2: SGHAT and FQDESV (reference sequence).